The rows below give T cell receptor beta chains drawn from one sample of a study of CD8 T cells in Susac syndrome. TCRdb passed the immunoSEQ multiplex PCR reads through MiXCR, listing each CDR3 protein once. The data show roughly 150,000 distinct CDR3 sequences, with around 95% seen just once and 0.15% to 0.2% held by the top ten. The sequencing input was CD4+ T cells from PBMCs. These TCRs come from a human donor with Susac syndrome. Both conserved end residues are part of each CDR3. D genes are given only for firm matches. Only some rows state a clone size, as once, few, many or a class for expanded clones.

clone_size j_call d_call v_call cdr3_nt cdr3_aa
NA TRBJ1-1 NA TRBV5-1 TGCGCCAGCAGCTTTGAACAGGGTGAAGCTTTCTTT CASSFEQGEAFF
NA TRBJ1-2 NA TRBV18 TGTGCCAGCTCACCGGCGGAGCGGGGGGATGGCTACACCTTC CASSPAERGDGYTF
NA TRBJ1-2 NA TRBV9 TGTGCCAGCAGCCCCCTAAGTGAGGTATGGGAGAATAGGAATGGCTACACCTTC CASSPLSEVWENRNGYTF
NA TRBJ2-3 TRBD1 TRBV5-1 TGCGCCAGCAGCTGGGACAGGAGCACAGACACGCAGTATTTT CASSWDRSTDTQYF
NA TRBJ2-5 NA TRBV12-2 TGTGCAAGTCGCTTAGCGATCATCGATAAAGAGACCCAGTACTTC CASRLAIIDKETQYF
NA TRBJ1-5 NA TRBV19 TGTGCCAGCAATCAGGGTAATCCGCAGCCCCAGCATTTT CASNQGNPQPQHF
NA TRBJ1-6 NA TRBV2 TGTGCCAGCAGTGAAGCGGAGGAGGCACTCCACTTT CASSEAEEALHF
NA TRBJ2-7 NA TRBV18 TGTGCCAGCTCACCCTCGGACTGGGACTCCTACGAGCAGTACTTC CASSPSDWDSYEQYF
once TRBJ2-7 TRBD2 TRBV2 TGTGCCAGCAGTGAAAACGGGGGGTTCTACGAGCAGTACTTC CASSENGGFYEQYF
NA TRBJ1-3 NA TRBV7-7 TGTGCCAGCAGCTTGGGGCGGACCTCTGGAAACACCATATATTTT CASSLGRTSGNTIYF
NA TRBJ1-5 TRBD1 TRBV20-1 TGCAGTGCGCTCGACCTTGGCAGGGGGCAGGGGCAGCCCCAGCATTTT CSALDLGRGQGQPQHF
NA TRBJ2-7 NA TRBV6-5 TGTGCCAGCAGTTCTCAGGGAGTGGGGGCCGAGGGGGAGCAGTACTTC CASSSQGVGAEGEQYF
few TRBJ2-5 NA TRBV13 TGTGCCAGCAGCCCTAGACTTGGGGAGACCCAGTACTTC CASSPRLGETQYF
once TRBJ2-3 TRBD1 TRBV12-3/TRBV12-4 TGTGCCAGCAGCCGAGAGGACAGGGCGCAGTATTTT CASSREDRAQYF
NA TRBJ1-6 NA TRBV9 TGTGCCAGCAGCGTACAGGGATCGGGCAGGTCACCCCTCCACTTT CASSVQGSGRSPLHF
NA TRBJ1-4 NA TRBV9 TGTGCCAGCAGCGTAGGGGAGGGGAGAGGGAAACTGTTTTTT CASSVGEGRGKLFF
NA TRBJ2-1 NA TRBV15 TGTGCCACCACCCTAGGGGGGGATGAGCAGTTCTTC CATTLGGDEQFF